This TCR beta chain appears in the sequencing data of a study of blood T cells in healthy people across ages. The study's findings and limits: Diversity figures based on one million T cells were deemed too low.

The ends were cut back, 6 bases at V and 6 bases at J, with 14 bases in the middle. The V gene's germline CDR1 is SNHLY and CDR2 FYNNEI. The CDR3 consists of 13 residues. There are a few counts of this clonotype. The antigen is unknown. A second 7 to 11 cycle PCR used barcoded and J-beta primers. TCRdb called the 5' RACE reads again in MiXCR, with one record for every CDR3 protein. The table has 1.5 million or so distinct CDR3 sequences, about 40% seen once; the top ten hold approximately 7.9%. The gene calls are TRBV2 and TRBJ1-2; D is undetermined. What was sequenced was blood. The TCR originated in a woman aged 18-29 years in good health. CDR3 protein: CASSGRLTNGYTF. Here the CDR3 DNA reads TGTGCCAGCAGCGGGAGGCTAACCAATGGCTACACCTTC.